The rows below give T cell receptor beta chains drawn from one sample of a study of cytotoxic CD8 clonotypes in ibrutinib-treated CLL. The repertoire was sequenced with immunoSEQ multiplex PCR; TCRdb's copy has only in-frame clones and lacks some. Of some 140,000 clones in the sample, under 95% were seen once. This specimen was PBMCs, taken after 12 months of ibrutinib treatment. These receptors originate from a human donor with chronic lymphocytic leukemia. The CDR3 runs from the conserved cysteine through the conserved F or W. D genes are given only for firm matches. Size is omitted from some rows. Given values are once, few, many or a class for expanded clones.

TRBJ2-1 | TRBD2 | few | TRBV7-8 | 15 | TGTGCCAGCAGCTTAGGACTAGCGGGAGTGAATGAGCAGTTCTTC | CASSLGLAGVNEQFF
TRBJ2-1 | TRBD2 | . | TRBV6-4 | 17 | TGTGCCAGCAGTGATGGGACTAGCGGGGGAGCCTACAATGAGCAGTTCTTC | CASSDGTSGGAYNEQFF
TRBJ2-7 | TRBD1 | . | TRBV7-8 | 15 | TGTGCCAGCAGCTCCCGCACCGGGACAGCCTACGAGCAGTACTTC | CASSSRTGTAYEQYF
TRBJ2-1 | . | . | TRBV28 | 13 | TGTGCCAGCAGTTTCCCCCCTTGGAGTGAGCAGTTCTTC | CASSFPPWSEQFF
TRBJ1-1 | . | . | TRBV5-1 | 14 | TGCGCCAGCAGCTTTGGGAGAATGAACACTGAAGCTTTCTTT | CASSFGRMNTEAFF
TRBJ1-2 | . | few | TRBV7-9 | 12 | TGTGCCAGCAGCTTGACATCAGAGGGCTACACCTTC | CASSLTSEGYTF
TRBJ1-1 | TRBD1 | . | TRBV27 | 12 | TGTGCCAGCAGTAAGACAGGGGGCGATGCTTTCTTT | CASSKTGGDAFF
TRBJ2-1 | TRBD2 | . | TRBV29-1 | 15 | TGCAGCGTTGAAGAGGGACTAGCAAGTTACAATGAGCAGTTCTTC | CSVEEGLASYNEQFF
TRBJ2-1 | . | . | TRBV5-4 | 19 | TGTGCCAGCAGCTTAGGTATCGGCAGGGGAGCCGTTTCTTACAATGAGCAGTTCTTC | CASSLGIGRGAVSYNEQFF
TRBJ2-1 | . | . | TRBV9 | 14 | TGTGCCAGCAGCGTTCACTCCTGGGACAATGAGCAGTTCTTC | CASSVHSWDNEQFF
TRBJ2-2 | . | . | TRBV4-2 | 14 | TGTGCCAGCAGCCAAGGGACTATCACCGGGGAGCTGTTTTTT | CASSQGTITGELFF
TRBJ2-2 | . | . | TRBV18 | 13 | TGTGCCAGCTCAGGCAGCCTGGACCGGGAGCTGTTTTTT | CASSGSLDRELFF
TRBJ2-7 | . | . | TRBV6-5 | 15 | TGTGCCAGCAGTTACACGAGGCAGGGGAGCTACGAGCAGTACTTC | CASSYTRQGSYEQYF
TRBJ2-5 | TRBD2 | . | TRBV4-1 | 19 | TGCGCCAGCAGCCAAGATTGGGGGGTGACTAGCGGGATGTGGGAGACCCAGTACTTC | CASSQDWGVTSGMWETQYF
TRBJ2-1 | . | . | TRBV28 | 16 | TGTGCCAGCAGCCGCAGGGCCGTAAGCTCCTACAATGAGCAGTTCTTC | CASSRRAVSSYNEQFF
TRBJ2-5 | TRBD2 | once | TRBV14 | 16 | TGTGCCAGCAGCCAACTAACCCCCCCGGGAGGCGTGACCCAGTACTTC | CASSQLTPPGGVTQYF
TRBJ1-3 | . | . | TRBV18 | 16 | TGTGCCAGCTCAGCCACCCTCATATACTCTGGAAACACCATATATTTT | CASSATLIYSGNTIYF
TRBJ2-5 | . | . | TRBV10-3 | 13 | TGTGCCATCAGTGATCAGGGGAAGGAGACCCAGTACTTC | CAISDQGKETQYF
TRBJ1-3 | . | . | TRBV7-9 | 16 | TGTGCCAGCAGCTTAGCAATCATTGGGGGAGGAAACACCATATATTTT | CASSLAIIGGGNTIYF
TRBJ1-4 | . | . | TRBV19 | 14 | TGTGCCAGTAGGAGCGGACAGATTAATGAAAAACTGTTTTTT | CASRSGQINEKLFF
TRBJ2-3 | . | . | TRBV2 | 12 | TGTGCCATATACTACGGGGGTGATACGCAGTATTTT | CAIYYGGDTQYF
TRBJ1-5 | . | once | TRBV19 | 12 | TGTGCCAGTAGTGTAGACGGACAGCCCCAGCATTTT | CASSVDGQPQHF
TRBJ2-7 | TRBD2 | few | TRBV4-3 | 14 | TGCGCCAGCAGCCAAGGCGGGAGTTCGGCCGAGCAGTACTTC | CASSQGGSSAEQYF
TRBJ2-1 | TRBD2 | . | TRBV7-2 | 19 | TGTGCCAGCAGCTCTACGACTAGCGATGACTACAGCTCCTACAATGAGCAGTTCTTC | CASSSTTSDDYSSYNEQFF
TRBJ2-2 | . | few | TRBV27 | 16 | TGTGCCAGCAGTTTACGTGTGACACACAACACCGGGGAGCTGTTTTTT | CASSLRVTHNTGELFF
TRBJ2-5 | TRBD2 | . | TRBV30 | 15 | TGTGCCTGGAGTATTGGACTAGCGGGTGGAGAGACCCAGTACTTC | CAWSIGLAGGETQYF
TRBJ1-5 | TRBD1 | . | TRBV4-2 | 17 | TGTGCCAGCAGCCAGGGACAACAGGGGGCCGGGGGTCAGCCCCAGCATTTT | CASSQGQQGAGGQPQHF
TRBJ2-7 | TRBD2 | . | TRBV25-1 | 14 | TGTGCCAGCAGTGGTAGACTAGCGGACTACGAGCAGTACTTC | CASSGRLADYEQYF
TRBJ2-5 | . | . | TRBV18 | 17 | TGTGCCAGCTCACTGCCCCCCCGGGCGGGGATACAAGAGACCCAGTACTTC | CASSLPPRAGIQETQYF
TRBJ2-7 | . | . | TRBV27 | 13 | TGTGCCAGCAGTCCTAGCGCCTACTACGAGCAGTACTTC | CASSPSAYYEQYF
TRBJ2-5 | . | . | TRBV5-1 | 13 | TGCGCCAGCAGCCCGACCCACCAAGAGACCCAGTACTTC | CASSPTHQETQYF
TRBJ2-7 | . | . | TRBV2 | 18 | TGTGCCAGCAGTGAGGGACCCGGGAGCCAGCGGAGGCCCTACGAGCAGTACTTC | CASSEGPGSQRRPYEQYF
TRBJ2-7 | TRBD2 | . | TRBV19 | 15 | TGTGCCAGTAGTAGACTAGCGGGAAGCTCCTACGAGCAGTACTTC | CASSRLAGSSYEQYF
TRBJ1-5 | . | . | TRBV19 | 17 | TGTGCCAGTAGCATTAGAGGGGGAGAGGGAGGCAATCAGCCCCAGCATTTT | CASSIRGGEGGNQPQHF
TRBJ2-5 | . | . | TRBV23-1 | 15 | TGCGCCAGCAGTCAATCTCTGGGACACCAAGAGACCCAGTACTTC | CASSQSLGHQETQYF
TRBJ1-2 | . | . | TRBV15 | 15 | TGTGCCACTCGTGGGGCCGAGCGGACCAGCTATGGCTACACCTTC | CATRGAERTSYGYTF
TRBJ2-3 | TRBD2 | . | TRBV5-1 | 16 | TGCGCCAGCAGCTTCGTAGCGGGAGCCCCCACAGATACGCAGTATTTT | CASSFVAGAPTDTQYF
TRBJ2-7 | TRBD1 | few | TRBV5-1 | 15 | TGCGCCAGCAGCTTGGGGGGACAGGCTGTTGGGGAGCAGTACTTC | CASSLGGQAVGEQYF
TRBJ2-7 | . | . | TRBV5-1 | 11 | TGCGCCAGCAGGGGAGCGGACGAGCAGTACTTC | CASRGADEQYF
TRBJ2-7 | . | . | TRBV9 | 15 | TGTGCCAGCAGCGTAGAAGGGGCCCCCACCTACGAGCAGTACTTC | CASSVEGAPTYEQYF
TRBJ2-5 | TRBD2 | once | TRBV25-1 | 16 | TGTGCCAGCAGAGGGACTAGCGGGAGTCAGGGGGAGACCCAGTACTTC | CASRGTSGSQGETQYF
TRBJ2-7 | . | few | TRBV14 | 13 | TGTGCCAGCAGCCGGGCCCTCGGTTACGAGCAGTACTTC | CASSRALGYEQYF
TRBJ1-4 | . | once | TRBV7-2 | 15 | TGTGCCAGCAGCTCCCGGGGGGGGGCTAATGAAAAACTGTTTTTT | CASSSRGGANEKLFF
TRBJ1-1 | TRBD1 | . | TRBV25-1 | 16 | TGTGCCAGCAGTGATGAGAAAGGGGGCTGGAACACTGAAGCTTTCTTT | CASSDEKGGWNTEAFF
TRBJ2-7 | TRBD2 | . | TRBV28 | 20 | TGTGCCAGCAGCTTCCCGCGGCTAGCGGGACCCTACTTCCGTTCCTACGAGCAGTACTTC | CASSFPRLAGPYFRSYEQYF
TRBJ2-7 | . | . | TRBV25-1 | 13 | TGTGCCAGCAGTGTGACTGATGATAGGGAGCAGTACTTC | CASSVTDDREQYF
TRBJ1-4 | TRBD1 | . | TRBV6-5 | 14 | TGTGCCAGCAGAATCGGACAGGGCAATGTAAAACTGTTTTTT | CASRIGQGNVKLFF
TRBJ2-1 | TRBD2 | . | TRBV19 | 15 | TGTGCCAGCCAAGAGTCCGGGAGGGTTAACAATGAGCAGTTCTTC | CASQESGRVNNEQFF
TRBJ2-3 | . | . | TRBV27 | 13 | TGTGCCAGCAGATGGGGAAGAACAGATACGCAGTATTTT | CASRWGRTDTQYF
TRBJ2-7 | TRBD1 | . | TRBV6-6 | 15 | TGTGCCAGCAGTTACTCCGGACAGGGAGGCTACGAGCAGTACTTC | CASSYSGQGGYEQYF
TRBJ1-5 | . | . | TRBV28 | 12 | TGTGCCAGCAGCCTGAACAATCAGCCCCAGCATTTT | CASSLNNQPQHF
TRBJ1-1 | TRBD1 | . | TRBV6-6 | 15 | TGTGCCAGCAGTGCCCGACAGGGAATGAACACTGAAGCTTTCTTT | CASSARQGMNTEAFF
TRBJ1-4 | TRBD1 | . | TRBV7-2 | 14 | TGTGCCAGCAGCCCAACCGGGACAGCTGAAAAACTGTTTTTT | CASSPTGTAEKLFF
TRBJ2-1 | . | . | TRBV10-3 | 14 | TGTGCCATCAGTGAGTCGAAAAGGGAAGGTGAGCAGTTCTTC | CAISESKREGEQFF
TRBJ2-7 | TRBD1 | . | TRBV6-5 | 16 | TGTGCCAGCAGTTACGACACAGGGGGCACCCCCTACGAGCAGTACTTC | CASSYDTGGTPYEQYF